This TCR beta chain was identified in a study of blood T cell repertoires in COVID-19. On the study more broadly: Sample material is recorded as cDNA or gDNA derived from T cells, B-cell-depleted T cells, or PBMCs.

This clone has a handful of counts. V trimming: 6 bases; J trimming: 7 bases; junction bases outside the gene matches: 7. CDR1 is MDHEN and CDR2 is SYDVKM in the germline V gene. This CDR3 comprises 14 residues. Sequencing used immunoSEQ multiplex PCR; TCRdb keeps in-frame clones, though not all of them. The data contain 80,000 or so clones, more than 75% of them singletons. The origin of this receptor is a man aged 60 to 75 with COVID-19, enrolled during active disease. The J gene is TRBJ1-5, the V gene TRBV28; 9 bases align to TRBD1. Sequencing was carried out using peripheral blood. The CDR3, as DNA: TGTGCCAGCAGACTACAGGGGGCTGGCCAGCCCCAGCATTTT. This codes for CASRLQGAGQPQHF.